The entry below describes one T cell receptor beta chain. In this sample, this clonotype turned up many times. What this receptor recognizes is not known. Nothing much larger sits one base from this clone, and base qualities are not available. This sample stems from a study of CD8 T cells in ankylosing spondylitis (dated by TCRdb to the late 2010s). Context from the whole study: To find TCR variants linked to disease, the study profiled T cell receptor beta repertoires in ankylosing spondylitis patients and healthy donors. The whole study cohort included roughly 110 healthy donors and roughly 24 ankylosing spondylitis patients. Peripheral blood was sampled, and synovial fluid was also collected from ankylosing spondylitis patients. What the research found in general, with its limitations: The disease-linked clones had a CD8+ phenotype and were found at relatively low frequencies in peripheral blood. A TCR beta motif made up of seven or eight highly homologous amino acid variants appeared to be characteristic of blood from ankylosing spondylitis patients. Some TCR beta motif variants had previously been reported in synovial fluid and blood of reactive arthritis patients, which suggested common disease-initiation mechanisms. Significant enrichment of the disease-linked clones was reported in matched synovial fluid samples from ankylosing spondylitis patients.

The run used an Illumina HiSeq 2500. Quantitative 5'-RACE with molecular barcodes was used to prepare TCR beta libraries. In the authors' own workflow: Disease-linked TCR variants were identified with a new computational method built on a probabilistic model of VDJ rearrangement. Through fastp at Q25 and MiXCR, TCRdb rebuilt clones from the public reads, retaining in-frame beta chains. CDR3 protein sequences are deduplicated, and each keeps its most common genes and DNA. The V and J calls come from TCRdb's annotation, not from the publication. The sample contains about 130,000 distinct CDR3 sequences, roughly a tenth of them found a single time. The ten most abundant clones make up 3% to 4% of the sample. The cysteine opens and the phenylalanine closes a CDR3 of 14 amino acids. The kept DNA is CDR3 alone, 42 bases in frame from the first base. Via the germline V gene (reference sequence), CDR1 is DFQATT and CDR2 SNEGSKA. V lost 5 bases and J lost 7 bases; the stretch between them is 20 bases long.

This clonotype was obtained from a male donor with ankylosing spondylitis or in good health (not recorded which). In this chain, TRBV20-1 is recombined with TRBJ2-5; matching of 6 bases hints at TRBD2 as the D gene. Sequenced input: blood, either unsorted or a sorted T cell fraction (not recorded which). In nucleotides, the sequence is TGCAGTGCTCCTGAGCGGGCACCTCATGGGACCCAGTACTTC. Its protein is CSAPERAPHGTQYF.